This T cell receptor beta chain was captured in a study of early stage breast cancer tumors. Study context: Samples were sequenced at about 10-fold average coverage.

Germline loops: CDR1 MNHEY, CDR2 SVGAGI. The junction had 10 bases not matched to a gene; V was cut back by 6 bases and J by 8 bases. The CDR3 spans 14 residues. Assay: immunoSEQ multiplex PCR; the TCRdb copy retains only in-frame clones and omits some. The repertoire includes roughly 56,000 clones, around three quarters of them detected once, and more than 3% sits in the top ten. Regarding the study as a whole: In most of the 16 patients, blood comparison separated tumor from normal breast. Tumors had about 2.4-fold higher T cell density and higher clonality than adjacent normal breast tissue.

Worth noting for this clone: The antigen is not known.

The receptor was isolated from a young adult with breast cancer. The specimen sequenced was blood. This chain connects TRBV6-5 to TRBJ1-2; 9 positions match TRBD1. The CDR3 region is CASRPAQGARGYTF. CDR3 in DNA: TGTGCCAGCAGACCAGCACAGGGGGCACGGGGCTACACCTTC.